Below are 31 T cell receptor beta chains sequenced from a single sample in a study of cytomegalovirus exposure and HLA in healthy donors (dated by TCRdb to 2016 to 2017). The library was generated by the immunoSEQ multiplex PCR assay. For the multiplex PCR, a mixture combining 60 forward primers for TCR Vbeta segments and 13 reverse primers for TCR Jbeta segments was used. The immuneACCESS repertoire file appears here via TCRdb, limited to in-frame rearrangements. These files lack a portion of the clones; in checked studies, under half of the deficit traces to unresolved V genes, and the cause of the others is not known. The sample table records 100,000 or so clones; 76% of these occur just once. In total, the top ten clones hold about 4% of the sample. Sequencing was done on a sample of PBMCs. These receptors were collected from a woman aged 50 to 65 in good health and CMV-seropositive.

The CDR3 region has the DNA TGCGCCAGCAGCTTGGGACAGGGGGCAGGACCCCAGCATTTT. Translation: CASSLGQGAGPQHF. The V and J genes are TRBV5-1 and TRBJ1-5; 10 nucleotides agree with TRBD1. Germline CDR1 SGHRS, CDR2 YFSETQ. The junction had 4 bases not matched to a gene; V was cut back by 0 bases and J by 10 bases. The CDR3 has 14 amino acids.

CDR3 residues: CATSPHPQWYSEGGYTF. The CDR3 coding sequence is TGTGCCACCTCTCCTCATCCACAGTGGTACTCGGAGGGGGGCTACACCTTC. This chain links TRBV19 with TRBJ1-2; TRBD1 is a possible D gene (5 bases). The CDR3 length is 17 residues. Trimming stripped 10 bases from V and 8 bases from J, with 32 bases between. Per the germline V gene, CDR1 is LNHDA and CDR2 is SQIVND (reference sequence).

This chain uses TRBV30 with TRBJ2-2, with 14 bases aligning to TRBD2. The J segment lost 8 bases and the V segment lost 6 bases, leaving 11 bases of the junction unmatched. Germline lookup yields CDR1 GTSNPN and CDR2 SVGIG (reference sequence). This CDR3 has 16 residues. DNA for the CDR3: TGTGCCTGTACTGACCCCGGACTAGCGGGGGGAGGGGAGCTGTTTTTT. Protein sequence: CACTDPGLAGGGELFF. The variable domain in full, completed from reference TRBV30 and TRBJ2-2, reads SQTIHQWPATLVQPVGSPLSLECTVEGTSNPNLYWYRQAAGRGLQLLFYSVGIGQISSEVPQNLSASRPQDRQFILSSKKLLLSDSGFYLCACTDPGLAGGGELFFGEGSRLTVL.

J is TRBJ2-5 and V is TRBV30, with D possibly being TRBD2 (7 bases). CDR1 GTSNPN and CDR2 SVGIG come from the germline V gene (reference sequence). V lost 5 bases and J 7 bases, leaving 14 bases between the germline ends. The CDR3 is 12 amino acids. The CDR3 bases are TGTGCCTGGGGAGGGGGGGCAGGGACCCAGTACTTC. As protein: CAWGGGAGTQYF. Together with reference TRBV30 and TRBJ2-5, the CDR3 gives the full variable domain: SQTIHQWPATLVQPVGSPLSLECTVEGTSNPNLYWYRQAAGRGLQLLFYSVGIGQISSEVPQNLSASRPQDRQFILSSKKLLLSDSGFYLCAWGGGAGTQYFGPGTRLLVL.

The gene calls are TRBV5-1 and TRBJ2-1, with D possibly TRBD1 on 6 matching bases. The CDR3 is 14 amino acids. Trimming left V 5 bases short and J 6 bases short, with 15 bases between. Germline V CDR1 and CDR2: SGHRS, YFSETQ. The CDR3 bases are TGCGCCAGCAGTTTTGGTCAGGGGATCAATGAGCAGTTCTTC. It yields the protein CASSFGQGINEQFF.

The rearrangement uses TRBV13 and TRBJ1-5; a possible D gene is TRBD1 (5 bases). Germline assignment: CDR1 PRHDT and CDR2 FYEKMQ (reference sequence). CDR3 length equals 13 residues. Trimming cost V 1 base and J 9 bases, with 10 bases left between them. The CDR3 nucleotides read TGTGCCAGCAGCTTAGCCAGGGAGGGGCCCCAGCATTTT. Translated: CASSLAREGPQHF.

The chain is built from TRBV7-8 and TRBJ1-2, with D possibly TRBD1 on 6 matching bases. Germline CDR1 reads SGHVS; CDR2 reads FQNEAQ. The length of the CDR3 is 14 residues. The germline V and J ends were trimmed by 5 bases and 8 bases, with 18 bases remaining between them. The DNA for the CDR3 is TGTGCCAGCAGCCGAGGGGGGGCAGTCGCCGGCTACACCTTC. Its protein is CASSRGGAVAGYTF.

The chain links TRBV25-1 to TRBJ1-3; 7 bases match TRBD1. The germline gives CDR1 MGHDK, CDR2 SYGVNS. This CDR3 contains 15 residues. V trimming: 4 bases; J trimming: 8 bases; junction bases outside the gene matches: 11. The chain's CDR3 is CASSGMTGSSDTIYF. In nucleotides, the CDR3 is TGTGCCAGCAGTGGCATGACAGGGTCGTCGGACACCATATATTTT.

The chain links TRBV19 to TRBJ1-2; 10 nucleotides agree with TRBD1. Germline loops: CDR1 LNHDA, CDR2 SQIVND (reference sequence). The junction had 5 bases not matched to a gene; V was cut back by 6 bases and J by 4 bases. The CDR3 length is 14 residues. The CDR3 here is CASSPGQGSYGYTF. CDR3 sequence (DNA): TGTGCCAGTAGCCCGGGACAGGGGTCCTATGGCTACACCTTC.

The CDR3 protein is CASSLDLGSNTEAFF. CDR3 DNA sequence: TGTGCCAGCAGCTTAGATCTCGGGTCAAACACTGAAGCTTTCTTT. This chain links TRBV11-2 with TRBJ1-1; D is unclear. This CDR3 has 15 amino acids. The V and J ends lost 0 bases and 2 bases respectively, with 10 bases between them. The germline V gene has CDR1 SGHAT and CDR2 FQNNGV.

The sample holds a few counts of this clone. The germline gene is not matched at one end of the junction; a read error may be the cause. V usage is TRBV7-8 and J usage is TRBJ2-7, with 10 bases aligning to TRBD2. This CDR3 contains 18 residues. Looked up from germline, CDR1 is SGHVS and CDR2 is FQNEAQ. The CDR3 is CASSLASSGGPVYREQYF. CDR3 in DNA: TGTGCCAGCAGCCTAGCGTCTAGCGGGGGCCCGGTTTATAGAGAGCAGTACTTC.

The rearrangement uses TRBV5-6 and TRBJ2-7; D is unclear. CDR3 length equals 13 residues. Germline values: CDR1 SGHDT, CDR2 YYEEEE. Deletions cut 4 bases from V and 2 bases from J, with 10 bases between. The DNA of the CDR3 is TGTGCCAGCAGCCAAACACCAACCTACGAGCAGTACTTC. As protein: CASSQTPTYEQYF. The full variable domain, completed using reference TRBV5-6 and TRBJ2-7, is DAGVTQSPTHLIKTRGQQVTLRCSPKSGHDTVSWYQQALGQGPQFIFQYYEEEERQRGNFPDRFSGHQFPNYSSELNVNALLLGDSALYLCASSQTPTYEQYFGPGTRLTVT.

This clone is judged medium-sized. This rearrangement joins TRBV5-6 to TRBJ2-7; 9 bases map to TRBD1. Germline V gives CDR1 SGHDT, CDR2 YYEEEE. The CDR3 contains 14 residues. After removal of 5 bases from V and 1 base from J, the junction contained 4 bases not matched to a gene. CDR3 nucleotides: TGTGCCAGCAGGGCCGGGACAGGGTCCTACGAGCAGTACTTC. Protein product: CASRAGTGSYEQYF.

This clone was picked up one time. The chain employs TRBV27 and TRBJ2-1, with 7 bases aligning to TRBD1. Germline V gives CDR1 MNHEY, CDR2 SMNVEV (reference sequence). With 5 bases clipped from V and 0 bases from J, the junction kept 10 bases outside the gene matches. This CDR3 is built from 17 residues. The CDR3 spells CASSLGQAISSYNEQFF. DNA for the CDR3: TGTGCCAGCAGTCTCGGACAGGCCATTAGCTCCTACAATGAGCAGTTCTTC.

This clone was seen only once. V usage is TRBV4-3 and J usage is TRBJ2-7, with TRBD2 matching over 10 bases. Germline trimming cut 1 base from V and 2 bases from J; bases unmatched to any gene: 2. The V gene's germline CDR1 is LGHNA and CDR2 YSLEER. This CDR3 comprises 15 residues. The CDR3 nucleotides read TGCGCCAGCAGCCAAGGGACTAGCGGTGCCTACGAGCAGTACTTC. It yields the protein CASSQGTSGAYEQYF.

DNA of the CDR3: TGTGCCAGCAGTTTAGCGGGAAGGAATGGTGGACTGTTTTTT. Its protein is CASSLAGRNGGLFF. The genes are TRBV27 and TRBJ1-4, with unresolved D. This CDR3 region has 14 residues. The germline V gene has CDR1 MNHEY and CDR2 SMNVEV (reference sequence). V lost 2 bases and J 13 bases, leaving 17 bases between the germline ends.

CDR3 residues: CASSQSRGFGGGTPAYEQYF. CDR3 DNA sequence: TGCGCCAGCAGTCAATCGAGGGGATTTGGAGGGGGCACGCCGGCCTACGAGCAGTACTTC. The chain uses TRBV23-1 and TRBJ2-7, with D maybe TRBD1 (7 bases). TRBV23-1 is an ORF, and what it does is uncertain. V dropped 0 bases and J dropped 2 bases, with 26 bases sitting between them. The CDR3 is made up of 20 amino acids.

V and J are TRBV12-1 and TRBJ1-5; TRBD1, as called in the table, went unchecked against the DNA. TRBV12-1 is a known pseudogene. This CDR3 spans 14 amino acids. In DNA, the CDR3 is TGTGCCAGCCTCCAATGCAGGGTGGGTCAGCCCCAGCATTTT. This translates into CASLQCRVGQPQHF.

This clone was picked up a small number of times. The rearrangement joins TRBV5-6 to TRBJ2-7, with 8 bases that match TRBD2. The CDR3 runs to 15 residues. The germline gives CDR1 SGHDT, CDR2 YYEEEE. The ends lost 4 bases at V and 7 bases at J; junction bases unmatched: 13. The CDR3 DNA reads TGTGCCAGCAGCCCGGTGCAGCGGGGGCGTTGGGAGCAGTACTTC. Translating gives CASSPVQRGRWEQYF.

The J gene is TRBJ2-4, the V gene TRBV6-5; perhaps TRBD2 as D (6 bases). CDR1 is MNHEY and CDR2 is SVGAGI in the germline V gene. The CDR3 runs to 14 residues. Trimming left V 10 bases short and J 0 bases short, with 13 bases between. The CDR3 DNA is TGTGCCACCTTAGGCGGGGTAGCCAAAAACATTCAGTACTTC. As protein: CATLGGVAKNIQYF.

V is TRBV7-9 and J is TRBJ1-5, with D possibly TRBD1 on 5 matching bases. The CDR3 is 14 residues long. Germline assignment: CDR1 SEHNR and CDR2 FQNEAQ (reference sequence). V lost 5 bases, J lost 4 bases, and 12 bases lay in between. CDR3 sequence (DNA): TGTGCCAGCAGCCTCGGGACTGGTAATCAGCCCCAGCATTTT. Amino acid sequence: CASSLGTGNQPQHF.

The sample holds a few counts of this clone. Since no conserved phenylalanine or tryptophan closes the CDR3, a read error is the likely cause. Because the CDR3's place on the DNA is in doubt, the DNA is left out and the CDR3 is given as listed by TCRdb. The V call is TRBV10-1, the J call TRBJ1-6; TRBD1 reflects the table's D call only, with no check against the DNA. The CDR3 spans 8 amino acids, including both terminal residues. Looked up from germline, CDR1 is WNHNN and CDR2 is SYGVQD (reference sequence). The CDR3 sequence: CASSELTG.

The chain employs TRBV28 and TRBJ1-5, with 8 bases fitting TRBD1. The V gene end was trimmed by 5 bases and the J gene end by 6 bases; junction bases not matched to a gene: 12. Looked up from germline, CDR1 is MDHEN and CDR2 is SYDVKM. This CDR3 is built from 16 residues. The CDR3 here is CASSPYGQGIGQPQHF. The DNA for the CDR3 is TGTGCCAGCAGTCCCTATGGACAGGGAATAGGTCAGCCCCAGCATTTT.

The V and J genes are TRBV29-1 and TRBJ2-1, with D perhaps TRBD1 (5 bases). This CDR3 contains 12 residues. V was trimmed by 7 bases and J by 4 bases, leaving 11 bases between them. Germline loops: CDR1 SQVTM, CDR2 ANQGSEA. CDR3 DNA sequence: TGCAGCGCACTTTCAGGGTACAATGAGCAGTTCTTC. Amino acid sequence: CSALSGYNEQFF.

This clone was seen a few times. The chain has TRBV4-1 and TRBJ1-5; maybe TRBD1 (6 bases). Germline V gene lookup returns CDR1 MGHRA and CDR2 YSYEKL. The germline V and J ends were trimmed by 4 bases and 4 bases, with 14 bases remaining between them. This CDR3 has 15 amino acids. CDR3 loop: CASSRPDRSNQPQHF. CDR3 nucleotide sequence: TGCGCCAGCAGCCGGCCAGACAGGTCTAATCAGCCCCAGCATTTT.

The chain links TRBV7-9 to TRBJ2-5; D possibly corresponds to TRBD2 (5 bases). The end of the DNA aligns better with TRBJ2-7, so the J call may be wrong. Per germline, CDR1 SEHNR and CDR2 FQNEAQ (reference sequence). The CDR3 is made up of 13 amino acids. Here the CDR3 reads CASSLSAGDEQYF. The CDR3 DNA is TGTGCCAGCAGCTTATCTGCGGGCGACGAGCAGTACTTC.

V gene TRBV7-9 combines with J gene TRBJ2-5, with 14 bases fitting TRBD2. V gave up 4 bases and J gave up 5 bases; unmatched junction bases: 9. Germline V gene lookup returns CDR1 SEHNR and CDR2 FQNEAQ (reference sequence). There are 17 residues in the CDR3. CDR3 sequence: CASSYGTSGGLGETQYF. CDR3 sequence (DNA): TGTGCCAGCAGCTACGGGACTAGCGGGGGTCTGGGGGAGACCCAGTACTTC. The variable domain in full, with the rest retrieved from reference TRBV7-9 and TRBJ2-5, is DTGVSQNPRHKITKRGQNVTFRCDPISEHNRLYWYRQTLGQGPEFLTYFQNEAQLEKSRLLSDRFSAERPKGSFSTLEIQRTEQGDSAMYLCASSYGTSGGLGETQYFGPGTRLLVL.

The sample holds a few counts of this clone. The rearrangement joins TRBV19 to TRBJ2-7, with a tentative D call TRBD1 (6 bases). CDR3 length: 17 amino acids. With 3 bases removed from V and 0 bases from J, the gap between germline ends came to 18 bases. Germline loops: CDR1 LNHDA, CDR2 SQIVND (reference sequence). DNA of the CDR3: TGTGCCAGTAGTATGGCCGGAATCGGACAGAACTCCTACGAGCAGTACTTC. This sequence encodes CASSMAGIGQNSYEQYF.

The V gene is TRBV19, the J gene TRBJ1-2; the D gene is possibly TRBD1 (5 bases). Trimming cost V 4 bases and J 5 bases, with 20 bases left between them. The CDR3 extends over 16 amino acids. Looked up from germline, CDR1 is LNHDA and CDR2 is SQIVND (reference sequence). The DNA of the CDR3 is TGTGCCAGTAGTAGCCAGGGTACGTTTCGGGTATATGGCTACACCTTC. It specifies CASSSQGTFRVYGYTF.

For the CDR3, the DNA is TGTGCCAGCACCGGGCAGGGGGGTAGCACAGATACGCAGTATTTT. This sequence encodes CASTGQGGSTDTQYF. The chain links TRBV6-5 to TRBJ2-3, with D tentatively TRBD1 (7 bases). The CDR3 spans 15 residues. V lost 7 bases to trimming and J lost 0 bases, with 14 bases between them. CDR1 and CDR2 (germline): MNHEY, SVGAGI.

This chain's CDR3 is CASMRTSGSVGQFF. The DNA of the CDR3 is TGTGCCAGCATGAGGACTAGCGGGAGCGTAGGGCAGTTCTTC. The rearrangement links TRBV2 to TRBJ2-1, with TRBD2 matching 13 bases. The germline gives CDR1 SNHLY, CDR2 FYNNEI. The CDR3 sequence is 14 residues long. The V segment lost 7 bases and the J segment 12 bases; nucleotides outside the gene matches: 9.